The 22 T cell receptor beta chains in this list originate from one sample, sequenced in a study of siplizumab effects on memory and regulatory T cells. Repertoires were generated with immunoSEQ multiplex PCR, while TCRdb's copy carries only in-frame clones and drops some. This table has roughly 100,000 clones, around 97% appearing once. Sequenced material: naive CD4+ T cells sorted from blood. The receptors were gathered from a human donor in good health.

The J gene is TRBJ1-2, the V gene TRBV5-4; D perhaps matches TRBD1 (5 bases). The CDR3 has 13 residues. Germline lookup yields CDR1 SGHNT and CDR2 YYREEE (reference sequence). V was pared by 4 bases and J by 6 bases, with 13 bases between. This CDR3 reads CASSRDATHGYTF. DNA of the CDR3: TGTGCCAGCAGCCGGGACGCCACTCATGGCTACACCTTC.

The V gene is TRBV12-5, the J gene TRBJ2-3; 9 bases are a match to TRBD1. CDR1 and CDR2 (germline): LGHNT, FRNRAP. Trimming took 2 bases from V and 3 from J; bases not matched to a gene: 6. The CDR3 loop spans 16 amino acids. CDR3 in amino acids: CASGLPTGGGTDTQYF. DNA of the CDR3: TGTGCTAGTGGTTTGCCCACAGGGGGCGGGACAGATACGCAGTATTTT.

The V gene is TRBV7-2, the J gene TRBJ1-3, with TRBD1 as a possible D gene (5 bases). Germline V lookup: CDR1 SGHTA, CDR2 FQGNSA. V lost 4 bases, J lost 0 bases, and 13 bases lay in between. The length of the CDR3 is 16 residues. The CDR3 nucleotides are TGTGCCAGCAGCTGGGGGGGGTTCTCCTCTGGAAACACCATATATTTT. Translating gives CASSWGGFSSGNTIYF.

This clone came up once. The chain combines TRBV7-2 with TRBJ2-3, with TRBD2 matching 9 bases. This CDR3 contains 15 residues. J gave up 1 base and V 4 bases, and 3 bases lay outside the gene matches. CDR1 and CDR2 (germline): SGHTA, FQGNSA. The CDR3 spells CASSSRGGGTDTQYF. CDR3 in DNA: TGTGCCAGCAGCTCGCGGGGGGGCGGCACAGATACGCAGTATTTT.

The J gene is TRBJ2-7, the V gene TRBV4-3, with 7 bases aligning to TRBD2. The CDR3 loop spans 14 amino acids. The germline gives CDR1 LGHNA, CDR2 YSLEER. V was pared by 1 base and J by 0 bases, with 0 bases of the junction left unmatched. The CDR3 spells CASSQGEGSYEQYF. The CDR3 coding sequence is TGCGCCAGCAGCCAAGGGGAGGGCTCCTACGAGCAGTACTTC.

This clone was seen once. V gene TRBV7-3 combines with J gene TRBJ2-5; 7 nucleotides match TRBD1. Trimming at V came to 2 bases and at J to 2 bases, leaving 17 bases not matched to a gene. The CDR3 totals 19 residues. CDR1 and CDR2 from the germline V gene are SGHTA and FQGTGA. CDR3 sequence (DNA): TGTGCCAGCAGCTTAGGTTTGACAGGGAATTTTTGGGCTCAAGAGACCCAGTACTTC. Protein: CASSLGLTGNFWAQETQYF.

The chain combines TRBV27 with TRBJ1-2, with 11 bases lining up with TRBD1. The CDR3 sequence is 13 residues long. CDR1 and CDR2 (germline): MNHEY, SMNVEV (reference sequence). With V trimmed by 9 bases and J by 7 bases, 7 bases remained unmatched. DNA of the CDR3: TGTGCCAGTATCGGACAGGGGGCGCCTGGCTACACCTTC. Amino acid sequence: CASIGQGAPGYTF.

This chain connects TRBV7-2 to TRBJ1-2; D not certain. Germline V lookup: CDR1 SGHTA, CDR2 FQGNSA. V shed 1 base and J shed 7 bases, with 16 bases lying between them. CDR3 length: 15 residues. CDR3 amino acids: CASSLVRQAGGGYTF. The CDR3 bases are TGTGCCAGCAGCTTAGTCCGGCAGGCGGGAGGTGGCTACACCTTC.

The chain has TRBV7-6 and TRBJ1-1, with 9 bases identical to TRBD1. CDR1 is SGHVS and CDR2 is FNYEAQ in the germline V gene. This CDR3 has 17 amino acids. V shed 1 base and J 3 bases; nucleotides not matched to a gene: 9. The CDR3 nucleotides read TGTGCCAGCAGCTTAGATCATGGACAGGGGTACGACACTGAAGCTTTCTTT. Residues: CASSLDHGQGYDTEAFF. Based on the CDR3 plus reference TRBV7-6 and TRBJ1-1, the full variable domain is GAGVSQSPRYKVTKRGQDVALRCDPISGHVSLYWYRQALGQGPEFLTYFNYEAQQDKSGLPNDRFSAERPEGSISTLTIQRTEQRDSAMYRCASSLDHGQGYDTEAFFGQGTRLTVV.

The CDR3 spells CASSTGQGPYEQYF. Here the CDR3 DNA reads TGTGCCAGTAGTACAGGACAGGGACCATACGAGCAGTACTTC. The chain carries TRBV19 and TRBJ2-7; 8 bases align to TRBD1. The CDR3 totals 14 residues. Germline CDR1 reads LNHDA; CDR2 reads SQIVND (reference sequence). The V and J ends lost 4 bases and 4 bases, in that order; junction bases with no gene match: 6. The entire variable domain, with the rest obtained from reference TRBV19 and TRBJ2-7, is as follows: DGGITQSPKYLFRKEGQNVTLSCEQNLNHDAMYWYRQDPGQGLRLIYYSQIVNDFQKGDIAEGYSVSREKKESFPLTVTSAQKNPTAFYLCASSTGQGPYEQYFGPGTRLTVT.

The CDR3 loop is CASSPGTSPQNEQFF. The DNA of the CDR3 is TGCGCCAGCAGCCCCGGGACTAGCCCTCAGAATGAGCAGTTCTTC. This chain uses TRBV5-1 with TRBJ2-1; 9 bases are a match to TRBD2. Unmatched junction bases numbered 9, after V lost 4 bases and J lost 7 bases. Germline V gene lookup returns CDR1 SGHRS and CDR2 YFSETQ. This CDR3 is 15 amino acids long.

Concerning this clone itself: One end of the junction varies from germline; a read error may be responsible. The V gene is TRBV7-8, the J gene TRBJ2-7, with D uncertain. This CDR3 comprises 13 residues. Germline CDR1 is SGHVS and CDR2 is FQNEAQ. DNA of the CDR3: TGTGCCAGCAGCCACCGTCGTTCCTCCGAGCAGTACTTC. Amino acids: CASSHRRSSEQYF.

The gene calls are TRBV5-1 and TRBJ1-4, with 9 bases matching TRBD1. This CDR3 spans 16 amino acids. Trimming cost V 0 bases and J 5 bases; bases outside gene matches: 5. Germline V gives CDR1 SGHRS, CDR2 YFSETQ. CDR3 protein: CASSLAPGTGNEKLFF. Here the CDR3 DNA reads TGCGCCAGCAGCTTGGCCCCCGGGACAGGGAATGAAAAACTGTTTTTT.

The J gene is TRBJ2-5, the V gene TRBV11-3; D unclear. The length of the CDR3 is 14 residues. V gave up 5 bases and J gave up 4 bases, with 14 bases separating them. The germline gives CDR1 SGHNT, CDR2 YENEEA. CDR3 sequence: CASSPTPAGETQYF. CDR3 sequence (DNA): TGTGCCAGCAGCCCTACCCCCGCTGGAGAGACCCAGTACTTC. Combining the CDR3 with reference TRBV11-3 and TRBJ2-5 gives the whole variable domain EAGVVQSPRYKIIEKKQPVAFWCNPISGHNTLYWYLQNLGQGPELLIRYENEEAVDDSQLPKDRFSAERLKGVDSTLKIQPAELGDSAVYLCASSPTPAGETQYFGPGTRLLVL.

The chain joins TRBV23-1 to TRBJ1-2; D is uncertain. TRBV23-1 is known as an ORF, though its function is uncertain. This CDR3 spans 10 amino acids. Trimming left V 1 base short and J 6 bases short, with 0 bases between. The CDR3 spells CASSQYGYTF. For the CDR3, the DNA is TGCGCCAGCAGTCAATATGGCTACACCTTC.

The chain is built from TRBV5-8 and TRBJ2-7, with TRBD2 matching over 8 bases. With V trimmed by 5 bases and J by 7 bases, 11 bases remained unmatched. Germline CDR1 is SGHTS and CDR2 is YDEGEE. This CDR3 spans 14 amino acids. In DNA, the CDR3 is TGTGCCAGCAGATTCAGCGGGGGAGAAGGGGAGCAGTACTTC. This sequence encodes CASRFSGGEGEQYF.

This chain joins TRBV6-1 and TRBJ2-3; maybe TRBD2 (5 bases). The germline gives CDR1 MNHNS, CDR2 SASEGT. This CDR3 has 15 amino acids. V dropped 6 bases and J dropped 0 bases, with 13 bases sitting between them. The CDR3 region is CASRDWRASTDTQYF. The CDR3, as DNA: TGTGCCAGCAGGGACTGGCGGGCTAGCACAGATACGCAGTATTTT.

The chain joins TRBV6-4 to TRBJ2-3; D remains ambiguous. The V and J ends lost 0 bases and 6 bases respectively, with 7 bases between them. CDR1 and CDR2 (germline): MRHNA, SNTAGT. The CDR3 extends over 13 amino acids. CDR3 nucleotides: TGTGCCAGCAGTGACTCCGACGGCGATACGCAGTATTTT. Its protein product is CASSDSDGDTQYF.

This rearrangement joins TRBV5-1 to TRBJ2-7; 11 nucleotides agree with TRBD2. CDR3 length: 15 amino acids. Germline CDR1 SGHRS, CDR2 YFSETQ. The J segment lost 2 bases and the V segment lost 4 bases, leaving 5 bases of the junction unmatched. This chain's CDR3 is CASSHTSGGTYEQYF. CDR3 nucleotides: TGCGCCAGCAGCCATACTAGCGGGGGTACCTACGAGCAGTACTTC. Full variable domain (remainder filled in from reference TRBV5-1 and TRBJ2-7): KAGVTQTPRYLIKTRGQQVTLSCSPISGHRSVSWYQQTPGQGLQFLFEYFSETQRNKGNFPGRFSGRQFSNSRSEMNVSTLELGDSALYLCASSHTSGGTYEQYFGPGTRLTVT.

The rearrangement links TRBV6-6 to TRBJ2-7; D is ambiguous. In germline, CDR1 is MNHNY, CDR2 SVGAGI (reference sequence). V gave up 0 bases and J gave up 10 bases, with 16 bases separating them. The CDR3 consists of 14 residues. The CDR3 protein is CASSYSPEGGLQYF. CDR3 coding DNA: TGTGCCAGCAGTTACTCCCCCGAAGGTGGGCTACAGTACTTC.

The genes are TRBV5-6 and TRBJ1-1; 7 positions agree with TRBD1. The V segment lost 3 bases and the J segment 6 bases; nucleotides outside the gene matches: 11. Per germline, CDR1 SGHDT and CDR2 YYEEEE. The CDR3 sequence is 15 residues long. CDR3 DNA: TGTGCCAGCAGCTCACTCCGACAGGGCGGTTCTGAAGCTTTCTTT. Amino acid sequence: CASSSLRQGGSEAFF.

This chain uses TRBV5-6 with TRBJ2-7; D is uncertain. This CDR3 spans 13 amino acids. Between the trimmed V and J ends, which lost 4 bases and 7 bases, there was a span of 15 bases. The germline V gene encodes CDR1 SGHDT and CDR2 YYEEEE. This chain's CDR3 is CASSPQEVGEQYF. The CDR3 DNA is TGTGCCAGCAGCCCGCAAGAGGTAGGGGAGCAGTACTTC.